This T cell receptor beta chain is from a study of tumor-infiltrating lymphocytes in primary liver carcinoma. A constant-region primer primed TCR beta cDNA synthesis from roughly 500 ng of total RNA. Library construction for TCR beta comprised three nested multiplex PCR rounds performed with slightly modified ARM-PCR. The first two PCR rounds used TRBV1-TRBV30 primers with a Cbeta primer, nine to ten cycles each. Via MiXCR, TCRdb re-called the multiplex PCR reads, giving one row per CDR3 protein. This sample has 30,000 to 40,000 distinct CDR3 sequences; roughly 74% occur once, and the top ten carry roughly 15%. This clonotype ranks as medium-sized (0.01 to 0.1%). Starting material for RNA and DNA co-extraction consisted of 20-30 mg of unsorted bulk tissue. Patients were treatment-naive with chronic HBV infection. The authors sampled five separate regions per tumor. This CDR3 is 15 amino acids long. V was pared by 1 base and J by 7 bases, with 14 bases between. Germline V CDR1 and CDR2: SGHDT, YYEEEE.

Sequenced input: liver tumor tissue from sampling region 4. Subset reported: tumor region T4, right-lateral pole. The chain employs TRBV5-6 and TRBJ1-4; the D is unclear. The sequence was obtained from a man aged 40-55 years with primary liver carcinoma and hepatitis B virus infection. CDR3 amino acids: CASSLRRLESEKLFF. CDR3 DNA sequence: TGTGCCAGCAGCTTGCGAAGGCTGGAAAGTGAAAAACTGTTTTTT.